This paragraph reports one T cell receptor (beta chain). The sample belongs to a study of Ad26.COV2.S vaccination and SARS-CoV-2 variants. The germline V gene has CDR1 SGHRS and CDR2 YFSETQ. The CDR3 has 16 amino acids. V shed 0 bases and J shed 1 base, with 13 bases lying between them. Treatment here: about 20 received Ad26.COV2.S at low or high dose, single or two shots; a few received placebo; per-sample allocation not given. All samples were drawn on day 63, counting from the first vaccine or placebo injection. Clones were read by immunoSEQ multiplex PCR, and TCRdb kept only the in-frame ones, dropping some. The data contain around 320,000 clones, around 90% of them singletons.

The sequence came from a person between 18 and 60 years old who received the Ad26.COV2.S COVID-19 vaccine or a placebo. The sample was peripheral blood, taken in a trial of Ad26.COV2.S vaccine versus placebo. The chain employs TRBV5-1 and TRBJ1-1; a possible D gene is TRBD1 (5 bases). As DNA, the CDR3 is TGCGCCAGCAGCTTGGGTCGGTTTAGGGGGAACACTGAAGCTTTCTTT. Its protein product is CASSLGRFRGNTEAFF. Supplemented by reference TRBV5-1 and TRBJ1-1, the full variable domain reads KAGVTQTPRYLIKTRGQQVTLSCSPISGHRSVSWYQQTPGQGLQFLFEYFSETQRNKGNFPGRFSGRQFSNSRSEMNVSTLELGDSALYLCASSLGRFRGNTEAFFGQGTRLTVV.